This passage covers 15 T cell receptor beta chains from one sample sequenced in a study of cytomegalovirus exposure and HLA in healthy donors. In the PCR, 60 Vbeta and 13 Jbeta primers were used. Repertoires were generated with immunoSEQ multiplex PCR, while TCRdb's copy carries only in-frame clones and drops some. The sample records about 180,000 clones, around 79% being singletons. The sequenced sample was PBMCs. Receptors were obtained from a woman in her forties in good health and CMV-seronegative.

The chain is built from TRBV5-6 and TRBJ2-3, with a weak D call TRBD1 (8 bases). The CDR3 loop spans 15 amino acids. CDR1 and CDR2 (germline): SGHDT, YYEEEE. V lost 2 bases, J lost 5 bases, and 15 bases lay in between. This CDR3 is CASSFLTGGEDTQYF. CDR3 nucleotide sequence: TGTGCCAGCAGCTTCCTAACAGGGGGGGAAGATACGCAGTATTTT.

The CDR3 coding sequence is TGTGCCAGCAGCCCAGGGCCGTATAGCGGGAATGAGCAGTTCTTC. It specifies CASSPGPYSGNEQFF. The V call is TRBV7-2, the J call TRBJ2-1; 7 bases line up with TRBD2. Germline CDR1 is SGHTA and CDR2 is FQGNSA. J gave up 7 bases and V 5 bases, and 11 bases lay outside the gene matches. This CDR3 spans 15 amino acids.

The chain is built from TRBV5-6 and TRBJ1-1, with D possibly being TRBD1 (6 bases). The V end was cut by 2 bases, the J end by 7 bases, with 21 bases between. The germline gives CDR1 SGHDT, CDR2 YYEEEE. There are 16 residues in the CDR3. Here the CDR3 reads CASSFSPGTRGGEAFF. CDR3 DNA: TGTGCCAGCAGCTTTTCCCCCGGGACACGAGGGGGTGAAGCTTTCTTT.

There are a few counts of this clone. Here the CDR3 DNA reads TGTGCCGCGGGGGGGCTAGCGGGAGGGCCGGTGAGGGAGCAGTACTTC. It is translated as CAAGGLAGGPVREQYF. This rearrangement joins TRBV28 to TRBJ2-7, with 12 nucleotides matching TRBD2. Germline V gene data show CDR1 as MDHEN and CDR2 as SYDVKM. V lost 11 bases to trimming and J lost 7 bases; unmatched junction nucleotides: 18. The CDR3 spans 16 residues.

The chain links TRBV28 to TRBJ2-2; TRBD2 matches at 8 bases. This CDR3 spans 15 amino acids. Germline-derived CDR1 and CDR2 are MDHEN and SYDVKM. V trimming: 3 bases; J trimming: 5 bases; junction bases outside the gene matches: 5. In DNA form, the CDR3 reads TGTGCCAGCAGTTTCCGGCGGGAGGAAACCGGGGAGCTGTTTTTT. Its protein is CASSFRREETGELFF.

The chain joins TRBV5-6 to TRBJ1-2; maybe TRBD1 (5 bases). The germline V and J ends were trimmed by 0 bases and 5 bases, with 14 bases remaining between them. CDR1 is SGHDT, CDR2 YYEEEE, per germline. The CDR3 totals 15 residues. The CDR3 is CASSLGFAGGYGYTF. The DNA of the CDR3 is TGTGCCAGCAGCTTGGGATTCGCCGGGGGGTATGGCTACACCTTC.

The genes are TRBV5-1 and TRBJ2-3, with unresolved D. Germline CDR1 is SGHRS and CDR2 is YFSETQ. Trimming took off 6 bases at V and 1 base at J, with 12 bases between the two ends. The CDR3 has 14 residues. The CDR3 nucleotides are TGCGCCAGCATTCGGTTTACAGGCACAGATACGCAGTATTTT. Protein sequence: CASIRFTGTDTQYF.

This chain connects TRBV2 to TRBJ1-1, with no clear D. CDR1 and CDR2 (germline): SNHLY, FYNNEI. This CDR3 has 14 residues. V was trimmed by 5 bases and J by 5 bases, leaving 15 bases between them. CDR3 coding DNA: TGTGCCAGCAGTTCCGGTTTCCGCGGGACTGAAGCTTTCTTT. It is translated as CASSSGFRGTEAFF.

The rearrangement uses TRBV5-1 and TRBJ2-1, with 15 bases matching TRBD2. Germline-derived CDR1 and CDR2 are SGHRS and YFSETQ. V shed 7 bases, J shed 10 bases, and the junction held 6 bases outside the gene matches. The length of the CDR3 is 14 residues. CDR3 amino acids: CASGLAGGPEEQFF. For the CDR3, the DNA is TGCGCCAGCGGACTAGCGGGAGGGCCTGAAGAGCAGTTCTTC.

The genes are TRBV5-1 and TRBJ2-2, with a possible D match to TRBD1 (6 bases). Germline CDR1 SGHRS, CDR2 YFSETQ. V lost 8 bases, J lost 2 bases, and 19 bases lay in between. The CDR3 runs 16 residues. The DNA of the CDR3 is TGCGCCAGTGAACTTGGACAGCCGCTTAACACCGGGGAGCTGTTTTTT. Its protein product is CASELGQPLNTGELFF.

This chain links TRBV5-1 with TRBJ2-3; 8 nucleotides line up with TRBD2. Germline lookup yields CDR1 SGHRS and CDR2 YFSETQ. J was trimmed by 4 bases and V by 4 bases; bases with no gene match: 8. This CDR3 has 15 amino acids. In nucleotides, the CDR3 is TGCGCCAGCAGCCGGGGGGGAGGAAAGGCAGATACGCAGTATTTT. Protein sequence: CASSRGGGKADTQYF.

In its sample, this clone was seen once. The chain's CDR3 is CASSAGLASKAFF. Written as DNA, the CDR3 is TGTGCCAGCAGCGCGGGACTTGCCTCGAAAGCTTTCTTT. V gene TRBV9 combines with J gene TRBJ1-1; perhaps TRBD1 as D (5 bases). Germline assignment: CDR1 SGDLS and CDR2 YYNGEE. The CDR3 has 13 residues. Trimming took 3 bases from V and 9 from J, leaving 15 bases between them.

The chain combines TRBV30 with TRBJ2-5, with TRBD1 matching over 7 bases. Losses at the gene ends were 5 bases for V and 5 bases for J; bases not matched to a gene: 5. The germline CDR1 and CDR2 sequences are GTSNPN and SVGIG (reference sequence). This CDR3 is built from 12 residues. Here the CDR3 reads CAWDRVGETQYF. In DNA, the CDR3 is TGTGCCTGGGACAGGGTGGGGGAGACCCAGTACTTC. Full variable domain (missing parts from reference TRBV30 and TRBJ2-5): SQTIHQWPATLVQPVGSPLSLECTVEGTSNPNLYWYRQAAGRGLQLLFYSVGIGQISSEVPQNLSASRPQDRQFILSSKKLLLSDSGFYLCAWDRVGETQYFGPGTRLLVL.

The chain employs TRBV7-2 and TRBJ2-7; 9 nucleotides line up with TRBD1. The germline V gene has CDR1 SGHTA and CDR2 FQGNSA. The junction had 7 bases not matched to a gene; V was cut back by 5 bases and J by 2 bases. The CDR3 covers 15 residues. The CDR3 protein is CASSPAQGATYEQYF. The DNA for the CDR3 is TGTGCCAGCAGCCCAGCACAGGGGGCGACCTACGAGCAGTACTTC. Full variable domain (outside the CDR3, taken from reference TRBV7-2 and TRBJ2-7): GAGVSQSPSNKVTEKGKDVELRCDPISGHTALYWYRQSLGQGLEFLIYFQGNSAPDKSGLPSDRFSAERTGGSVSTLTIQRTQQEDSAVYLCASSPAQGATYEQYFGPGTRLTVT.

The rearrangement links TRBV2 to TRBJ1-1; D might be TRBD1 (5 bases). The length of the CDR3 is 14 residues. V was shortened by 0 bases and J by 4 bases, with 9 bases between the two germline ends. The germline CDR1 and CDR2 sequences are SNHLY and FYNNEI. The CDR3 loop reads CASSEAAGSTEAFF. Here the CDR3 DNA reads TGTGCCAGCAGTGAAGCTGCAGGGTCCACTGAAGCTTTCTTT.